This TCR beta chain was sequenced in a study of T-cell reconstitution after alpha-beta-depleted transplantation in children. This clonotype was detected only a few times. Its matching antigen is unknown. TCRbeta library construction was performed incorporating unique molecular identifiers. TCRdb fed the PCR reads into MiXCR, producing one record per CDR3 protein. The table records around 580,000 distinct CDR3 sequences, approximately 22% of them present only once. Whole-study results and caveats: It was newly produced T cells that mostly accounted for T-cell counts and diversity one year after transplant. In some patients, recipient T cells and intrathymic progenitors surviving conditioning explained high day-60 diversity. About two months after transplant, alpha-beta T cells reportedly came from several hundred expanded graft clones.

Sequencing was performed on PBMCs, mostly from graft donor cells, taken 360 days after TCRalphabeta/CD19-depleted stem cell transplant. This sequence originates from a boy younger than two who had a stem cell transplant for acute myeloid leukemia, so the T cells may come from the graft donor.

The DNA of the CDR3 is TGCAGTGCTAGCTTATGGGGGGGCTCCTACAATGAGCAGTTCTTC. Translated, it gives CSASLWGGSYNEQFF. The chain uses TRBV20-1 and TRBJ2-1; 7 bases line up with TRBD2. V was clipped by 3 bases and J by 0 bases; unmatched bases: 5. The germline CDR1 and CDR2 sequences are DFQATT and SNEGSKA (reference sequence). The CDR3 loop spans 15 amino acids.